A single sample is the source of the 8 T cell receptor beta chains below, sequenced in a study of read filtering for tumor transcriptome and immune sequencing. This library used around 0.4 ug RNA and molecular barcoded adaptors spanning alpha/delta and beta/gamma chains. From the reads, TCRdb called clonotypes with MiXCR, one entry per CDR3 protein. The repertoire includes under 7,000 distinct CDR3 sequences, 20% to 25% of them detected once, and approximately 23% sits in the top ten. Sequenced: a population of CD138-negative cells sorted from bone marrow. These receptors were taken from a donor aged 40 or older with multiple myeloma.

A note on this clonotype: At one of its ends the junction is not consistent with the germline gene, which may arise from a read error. J is TRBJ1-1 and V is TRBV7-2, with D uncertain. The CDR3 runs 14 residues. From germline, CDR1 is SGHTA and CDR2 FQGNSA. The CDR3 sequence: CASSLFSEDTEAFF. CDR3 DNA sequence: TGTGCTAGCAGCTTATTTAGCGAGGACACTGAAGCTTTCTTT.

The rearrangement links TRBV5-1 to TRBJ2-1, with D possibly matching TRBD2 (6 bases). The CDR3 consists of 16 residues. Trimming stripped 0 bases from V and 8 bases from J, with 18 bases between. Germline-derived CDR1 and CDR2 are SGHRS and YFSETQ. The CDR3 coding sequence is TGCGCCAGCAGCTTGGGGACTAACGGAAGGGCCCATGAGCAGTTCTTC. This gives the protein CASSLGTNGRAHEQFF. The full variable domain, with the rest looked up from reference TRBV5-1 and TRBJ2-1, is KAGVTQTPRYLIKTRGQQVTLSCSPISGHRSVSWYQQTPGQGLQFLFEYFSETQRNKGNFPGRFSGRQFSNSRSEMNVSTLELGDSALYLCASSLGTNGRAHEQFFGPGTRLTVL.

This clonotype came up many times. This chain connects TRBV20-1 to TRBJ2-7, with D perhaps being TRBD1 or TRBD2 (5 bases each). Germline V gives CDR1 DFQATT, CDR2 SNEGSKA (reference sequence). V was clipped by 6 bases and J by 3 bases, with 12 bases between them. The CDR3 contains 12 residues. The CDR3 DNA follows: TGCAGTGCCGGGGACCGCGGCTACGAGCAGTACTTC. Amino acids: CSAGDRGYEQYF.

This clonotype was counted ten times or more. This sequence joins TRBV6-2 or TRBV6-3 and TRBJ2-4, with a possible D match to TRBD2 (5 bases). Germline assignment: CDR1 MNHEY and CDR2 SVGEGT. The CDR3 is 14 residues long. The V end lost 2 bases, the J end lost 7 bases, and 12 bases lay between the germline ends. The CDR3 spells CASSYTRRRNIQYF. The CDR3 DNA sequence: TGTGCCAGCAGTTACACTAGGAGAAGGAACATTCAGTACTTC.

The genes are TRBV4-1 and TRBJ1-5; D possibly corresponds to TRBD1 (5 bases). With 1 base removed from V and 5 bases from J, the gap between germline ends came to 9 bases. Germline CDR1 and CDR2: MGHRA and YSYEKL. The CDR3 sequence is 14 residues long. CDR3 sequence (DNA): TGCGCCAGCAGCCAAGCGATGGGACATCAGCCCCAGCATTTT. The encoded protein is CASSQAMGHQPQHF.

A word on this clonotype: The junction shows a germline mismatch at one end, possibly a read error. The V call is TRBV12-3 or TRBV12-4, the J call TRBJ1-1; maybe TRBD1 (6 bases). The CDR3 contains 14 residues. CDR3 bases: TGTGCCAGCAGTGAAACAGGGATCTCGGCTGAAGCTTCCTTT. This gives the protein CASSETGISAEASF.

Judged by abundance, this clonotype is medium-sized. The CDR3 protein is CASSLEAGGPDEQFF. CDR3 sequence (DNA): TGTGCCAGCAGCTTAGAAGCGGGGGGCCCCGATGAGCAGTTCTTC. The V gene is TRBV7-3, the J gene TRBJ2-1; 9 positions agree with TRBD2. This CDR3 is built from 15 residues. Losses at the gene ends were 2 bases for V and 8 bases for J; bases not matched to a gene: 7. Germline CDR1 and CDR2: SGHTA and FQGTGA.

This clonotype occurred a few times. The V call is TRBV27, the J call TRBJ2-3; D possibly corresponds to TRBD1 (7 bases). Between the trimmed V and J ends, which lost 0 bases and 4 bases, there was a span of 17 bases. The CDR3 is 17 amino acids. Germline V gene sequence: CDR1 MNHEY, CDR2 SMNVEV (reference sequence). The CDR3 protein is CASSLSIRGVGPDTQYF. DNA for the CDR3: TGTGCCAGCAGTTTATCGATCAGGGGGGTCGGGCCAGATACGCAGTATTTT.